This T cell receptor (beta chain) was identified in a study of blood T cell repertoires in COVID-19. Study background: From T cells, B-cell-depleted T cells, or PBMCs came the material, which was cDNA or gDNA.

The Seattle patients, enrolled during active infection, were followed longitudinally. Original data processing: Estimation of nucleated cell counts was performed using reference gene primer amplification. Clones were sequenced by immunoSEQ multiplex PCR, and TCRdb holds only the in-frame ones, with some missing. The V and J calls and the clone size are those of that table, but D and trimming were determined from the DNA. The data show under 200,000 clones, about four fifths seen once. This receptor was taken from a woman aged 60 to 75 with COVID-19, enrolled during active disease. The specimen was peripheral blood.

DNA of the CDR3: TGTGCCAGCAGCCAAGTGAGACAGACTAGCAATCAGCCCCAGCATTTT. Encoded protein: CASSQVRQTSNQPQHF. This rearrangement joins TRBV4-2 to TRBJ1-5; a weak D match, TRBD1 (5 bases). Germline V CDR1 and CDR2: LGHNA, YNFKEQ. CDR3 length: 16 amino acids. The V end was cut by 1 base, the J end by 0 bases, with 10 bases between.